This passage covers 11 T cell receptor beta chains from one sample sequenced in a study of shared clonotypes between healthy human individuals. Produced via immunoSEQ multiplex PCR; TCRdb's table is partial and in-frame only. There are more than 1.2 million clones in the sample; approximately 98.5% occur only once, and around 0.33% lies in the top ten. The sample was naive CD4+ T cells sorted from blood. Subset indicated: CD45RA+ positively selected. The source is a man younger than 45 in good health.

The V call is TRBV9, the J call TRBJ2-1, with D maybe TRBD2 (5 bases). The CDR3 contains 16 residues. V was shortened by 0 bases and J by 7 bases, with 17 bases between the two germline ends. Germline V gene sequence: CDR1 SGDLS, CDR2 YYNGEE. The CDR3 region is CASSVVGGSLSNEQFF. The CDR3 DNA reads TGTGCCAGCAGCGTAGTTGGTGGGAGTCTATCAAATGAGCAGTTCTTC.

The CDR3 here is CASSLMLAGGNEQFF. DNA of the CDR3: TGTGCCAGCAGTTTAATGCTAGCGGGAGGTAATGAGCAGTTCTTC. The V call is TRBV27, the J call TRBJ2-1; TRBD2 matches 11 bases. V lost 2 bases, J lost 7 bases, and 4 bases stayed unmatched. CDR1 is MNHEY, CDR2 SMNVEV, per germline (reference sequence). The CDR3 length is 15 residues.

This clone was counted a single time. The chain links TRBV28 to TRBJ2-7; possibly TRBD1 for D (5 bases). The CDR3 spans 12 residues. V lost 2 bases and J 6 bases, leaving 8 bases between the germline ends. Germline loops: CDR1 MDHEN, CDR2 SYDVKM. The CDR3 is CASSLQGFEQYF. The CDR3 bases are TGTGCCAGCAGTTTACAGGGCTTCGAGCAGTACTTC.

This clone appeared once. The DNA for the CDR3 is TGTGCCAGCAGCAAACTCTGCATTGGCCGGGAAAAAGGGTACGAGCAGTACTTC. Translation: CASSKLCIGREKGYEQYF. V and J are TRBV21-1 and TRBJ2-7; the table's TRBD2 call for D was not verified on the DNA. TRBV21-1 is a known pseudogene. The CDR3 sequence is 18 residues long.

V and J are TRBV14 and TRBJ2-7, with D maybe TRBD1 (6 bases). The V gene lost 2 bases and the J gene lost 3 bases, with 14 bases spanning the gap. The germline gives CDR1 SGHDN, CDR2 FVKESK. The CDR3 is made up of 15 amino acids. The DNA of the CDR3 is TGTGCCAGCAGCCAATCACCAGAACAGGGCTACGAGCAGTACTTC. This translates into CASSQSPEQGYEQYF.

The V call is TRBV28, the J call TRBJ2-7; D remains ambiguous. This CDR3 has 13 residues. V shed 4 bases and J shed 5 bases, with 12 bases lying between them. Germline-derived CDR1 and CDR2 are MDHEN and SYDVKM. The CDR3 sequence is CASSSGLHNEQYF. The CDR3 bases are TGTGCCAGCAGTTCCGGGTTGCATAACGAGCAGTACTTC.

The V gene is TRBV21-1, the J gene TRBJ1-5; TRBD1 was called by the table and not checked on the DNA. TRBV21-1 is recorded as a pseudogene. The CDR3 is 16 residues long. The chain's CDR3 is CASSIRDRAFFQPQHF. The CDR3 region has the DNA TGTGCCAGCAGCATCCGGGACAGGGCGTTTTTTCAGCCCCAGCATTTT.

This chain connects TRBV29-1 to TRBJ2-5; D gene unclear. Germline CDR1 is SQVTM and CDR2 is ANQGSEA. The CDR3 has 13 amino acids. Trimming stripped 3 bases from V and 5 bases from J, with 13 bases between. CDR3 coding DNA: TGCAGCGTTGAGAAGGACCCTCACGAGACCCAGTACTTC. Its protein product is CSVEKDPHETQYF.

This rearrangement joins TRBV25-1 to TRBJ1-1; D is uncertain. This CDR3 is 15 amino acids long. V was trimmed by 1 base and J by 1 base, leaving 10 bases between them. Germline CDR1 and CDR2: MGHDK and SYGVNS. CDR3 region: CASSEFGGRNTEAFF. DNA for the CDR3: TGTGCCAGCAGTGAATTTGGAGGGCGGAACACTGAAGCTTTCTTT.

The chain uses TRBV5-1 and TRBJ2-2; D tentatively fits TRBD1 or TRBD2 (5 bases each). Germline V gives CDR1 SGHRS, CDR2 YFSETQ. This CDR3 spans 16 amino acids. With 2 bases removed from V and 3 bases from J, the gap between germline ends came to 14 bases. Written as DNA, the CDR3 is TGCGCCAGCAGCTTCTCCGGGACGGAGTACACCGGGGAGCTGTTTTTT. The encoded protein is CASSFSGTEYTGELFF. The variable domain in full, completed from reference TRBV5-1 and TRBJ2-2, reads KAGVTQTPRYLIKTRGQQVTLSCSPISGHRSVSWYQQTPGQGLQFLFEYFSETQRNKGNFPGRFSGRQFSNSRSEMNVSTLELGDSALYLCASSFSGTEYTGELFFGEGSRLTVL.

This chain links TRBV18 with TRBJ2-7; TRBD2 matches at 11 bases. Germline V gives CDR1 KGHSH, CDR2 LQKENI. The CDR3 spans 14 residues. V lost 8 bases, J lost 0 bases, and 3 bases stayed unmatched. The CDR3 nucleotides are TGTGCCAGCGGGACTAGCGGTCTCTCCTACGAGCAGTACTTC. This codes for CASGTSGLSYEQYF.